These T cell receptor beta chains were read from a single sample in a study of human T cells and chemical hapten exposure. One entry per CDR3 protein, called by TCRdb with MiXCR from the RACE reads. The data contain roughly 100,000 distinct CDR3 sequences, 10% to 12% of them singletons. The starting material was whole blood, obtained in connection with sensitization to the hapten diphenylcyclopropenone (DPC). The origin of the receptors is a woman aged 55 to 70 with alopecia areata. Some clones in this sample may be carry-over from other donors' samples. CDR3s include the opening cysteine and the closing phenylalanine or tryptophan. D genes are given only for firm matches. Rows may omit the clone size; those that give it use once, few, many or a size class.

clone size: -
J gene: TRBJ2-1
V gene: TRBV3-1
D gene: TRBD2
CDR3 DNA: TGTGCCAGCAGCCATGGGACTAGCGGGGCCTCCTACAATGAGCAGTTCTTC
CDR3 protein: CASSHGTSGASYNEQFF

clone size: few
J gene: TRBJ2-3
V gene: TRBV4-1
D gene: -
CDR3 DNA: TGCGCCAGCAGCCAAACGCCTCTGGGCTTCTTGCAGTATTTT
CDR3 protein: CASSQTPLGFLQYF

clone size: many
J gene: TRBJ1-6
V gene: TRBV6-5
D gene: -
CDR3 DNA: TGTGCCAGCAGGGCAGTGGACAACGGGCGGTCACCCCTCCACTTT
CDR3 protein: CASRAVDNGRSPLHF

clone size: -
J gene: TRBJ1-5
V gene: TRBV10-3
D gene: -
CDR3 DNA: TGTGCCATCGCATCCCAGTTGGATGGGGTTGAGCCCCAGCATTTT
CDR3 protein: CAIASQLDGVEPQHF

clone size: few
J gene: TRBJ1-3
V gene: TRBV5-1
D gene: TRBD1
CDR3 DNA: TGCGCCAGCAGTCCCCGCGGCGCCGGGACAGCTACAATACTCAACTCTGGAAACACCATATATTTT
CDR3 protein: CASSPRGAGTATILNSGNTIYF

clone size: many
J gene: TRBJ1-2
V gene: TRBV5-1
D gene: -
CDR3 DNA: TGCGCCAGCAGCGAAAACGCCGGATATGGCTACACCTTC
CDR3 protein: CASSENAGYGYTF

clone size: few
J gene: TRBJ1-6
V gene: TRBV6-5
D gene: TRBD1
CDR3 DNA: TGTGCCAGCAGTTTAACCGGGACAGGGAATTCACCCCTCCACTTT
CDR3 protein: CASSLTGTGNSPLHF

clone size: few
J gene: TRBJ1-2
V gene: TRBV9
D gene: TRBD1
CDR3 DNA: TGTGCCAGCAGCCACCCTGAAGGACAGGGCCGTGGCTACACCTTC
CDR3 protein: CASSHPEGQGRGYTF

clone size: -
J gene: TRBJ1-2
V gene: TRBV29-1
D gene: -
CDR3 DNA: TGCAGCGTTGACGGTGACAGCAACTATGGCTACACCTTC
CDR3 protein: CSVDGDSNYGYTF

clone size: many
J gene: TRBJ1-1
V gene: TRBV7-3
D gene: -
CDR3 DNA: TGTGCCAGCAGCCGATCTGGGGCTCTGAACACTGAAGCTTTCTTT
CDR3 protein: CASSRSGALNTEAFF

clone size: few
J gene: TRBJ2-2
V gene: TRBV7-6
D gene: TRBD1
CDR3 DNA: TGTGCCAGCAGCTTTGCCCCGGGACAGGGGGCGGACGGGGAGCTGTTTTTT
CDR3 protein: CASSFAPGQGADGELFF

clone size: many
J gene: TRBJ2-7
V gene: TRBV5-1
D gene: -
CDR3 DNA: TGCGCCAGCAGCATACCTACCTACGAGCAGTACTTC
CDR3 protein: CASSIPTYEQYF

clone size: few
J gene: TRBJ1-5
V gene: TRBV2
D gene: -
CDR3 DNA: TGTGCCAGCCGCCCCCTGGATGAGGGGCCCCAGCATTTT
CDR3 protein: CASRPLDEGPQHF

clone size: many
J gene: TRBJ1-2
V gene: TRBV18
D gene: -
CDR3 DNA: TGTGCCAGCTCACCACCGGGGGCCTTGGGTGGATATGGCTACACCTTC
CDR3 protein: CASSPPGALGGYGYTF

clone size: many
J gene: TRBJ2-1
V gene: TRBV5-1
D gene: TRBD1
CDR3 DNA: TGCGCCAGCAGCCAGGGACAGTTCAATGAGCAGTTCTTC
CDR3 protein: CASSQGQFNEQFF

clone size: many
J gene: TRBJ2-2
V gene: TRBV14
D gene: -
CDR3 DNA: TGTGCCAGCAGCCCCCTTCAGAGCGTGGGGGAGCTGTTTTTT
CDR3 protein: CASSPLQSVGELFF

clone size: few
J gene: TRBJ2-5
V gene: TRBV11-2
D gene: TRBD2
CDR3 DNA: TGTGCCAGCACACGACAAGCGGGGCCGATAGAGACCCAGTACTTC
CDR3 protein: CASTRQAGPIETQYF

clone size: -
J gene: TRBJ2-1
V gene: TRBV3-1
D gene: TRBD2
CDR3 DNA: TGTGCCAGCAGCCCCCACTCAGCGGGGGTTTTGTTCTTC
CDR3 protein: CASSPHSAGVLFF

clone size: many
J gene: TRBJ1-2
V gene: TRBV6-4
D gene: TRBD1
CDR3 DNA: TGTGCCAGCAGTGACGAACCTGGCGGGACAGGGGAAAGGCGCCGCAGATACACCTTC
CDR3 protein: CASSDEPGGTGERRRRYTF

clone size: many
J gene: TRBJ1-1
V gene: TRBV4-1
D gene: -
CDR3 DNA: TGCGCCAGCAGCCAAGCGGGGGGGCAGGACACTGAAGCTTTCTTT
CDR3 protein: CASSQAGGQDTEAFF

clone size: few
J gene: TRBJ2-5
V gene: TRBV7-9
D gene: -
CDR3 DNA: TGTGCCAGCAGCTTACAGGGTTCGGGGGAGACCCAGTACTTC
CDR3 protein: CASSLQGSGETQYF

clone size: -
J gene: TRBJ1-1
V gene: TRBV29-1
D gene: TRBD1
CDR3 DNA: TGCAGCGCATTCCGACAGGGCGGGACTGAAGCTTTCTTT
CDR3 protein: CSAFRQGGTEAFF

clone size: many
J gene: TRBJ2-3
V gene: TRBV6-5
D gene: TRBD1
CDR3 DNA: TGTGCCAGCAGTTACGCTACAGGGGGAAGCACAGATACGCAGTATTTT
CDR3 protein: CASSYATGGSTDTQYF

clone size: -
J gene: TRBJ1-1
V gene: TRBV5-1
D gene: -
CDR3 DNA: TGCGCCAGCAGCTTCCAGGGACGCGAAGCTTTCTTT
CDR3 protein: CASSFQGREAFF

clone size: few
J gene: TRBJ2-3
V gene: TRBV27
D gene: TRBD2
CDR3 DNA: TGTGCCAGCCGTCGGGGGGGTTCCACAGATACGCAGTATTTT
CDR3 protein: CASRRGGSTDTQYF

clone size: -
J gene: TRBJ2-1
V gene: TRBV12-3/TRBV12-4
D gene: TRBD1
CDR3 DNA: TGTGCCAGCACCCCCGAGGGGACAGGGTTTGGGAATGAGCAGTTCTTC
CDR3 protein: CASTPEGTGFGNEQFF

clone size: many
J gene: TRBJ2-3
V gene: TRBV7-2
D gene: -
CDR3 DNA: TGTGCCAGCAGCCCCGATCGGGGGGCCGGGGGGACGCAGTATTTT
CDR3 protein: CASSPDRGAGGTQYF

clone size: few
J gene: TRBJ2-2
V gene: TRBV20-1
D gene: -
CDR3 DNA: TGCAGTGCTAGGGCGGCTAGCGACGCCGGGGAGCTGTTTTTT
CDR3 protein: CSARAASDAGELFF

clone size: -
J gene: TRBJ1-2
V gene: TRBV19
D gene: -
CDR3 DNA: TGTGCCAGTAGTATGCAGACAGTCCTCTATGGCTACACCTTC
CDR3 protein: CASSMQTVLYGYTF

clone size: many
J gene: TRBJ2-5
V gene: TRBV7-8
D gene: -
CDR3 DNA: TGTGCCAGCAGCTTAGAACAAGAGACCCAGTACTTC
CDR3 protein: CASSLEQETQYF

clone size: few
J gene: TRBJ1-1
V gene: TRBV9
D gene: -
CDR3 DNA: TGTGCCAGCAGCGTAGTGTCTCAGTTGAACACTGAAGCTTTCTTT
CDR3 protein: CASSVVSQLNTEAFF

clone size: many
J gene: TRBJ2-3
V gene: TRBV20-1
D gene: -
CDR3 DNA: TGCAGTGCTAGCGGACTCACAGATACGCAGTATTTT
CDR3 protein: CSASGLTDTQYF

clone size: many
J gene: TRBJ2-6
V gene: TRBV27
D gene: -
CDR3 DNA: TGTGCCAGCGAACCACTCGCTGGGGCCAACGTCCTGACTTTC
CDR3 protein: CASEPLAGANVLTF

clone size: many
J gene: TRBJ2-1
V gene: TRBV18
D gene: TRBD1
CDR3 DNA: TGTGCCAGCTCACAGGGGGCAGGGGCCTACAATGAGCAGTTCTTC
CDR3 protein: CASSQGAGAYNEQFF

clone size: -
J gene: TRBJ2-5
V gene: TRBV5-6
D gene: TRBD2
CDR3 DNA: TGTGCCAGCAGCATCTTTAGCGGGGGGGCAGAAGAGACCCAGTACTTC
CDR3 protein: CASSIFSGGAEETQYF

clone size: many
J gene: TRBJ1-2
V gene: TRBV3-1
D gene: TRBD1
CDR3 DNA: TGTGCCAGCAGCCAGGACTTGACAGGGAGTGTCTATGGCTACACCTTC
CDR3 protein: CASSQDLTGSVYGYTF

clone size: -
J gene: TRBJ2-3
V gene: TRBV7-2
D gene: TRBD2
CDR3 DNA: TGTGCCAGCAGCCTTCGACTAGCGGGGGACCGGACAGATACGCAGTATTTT
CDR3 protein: CASSLRLAGDRTDTQYF

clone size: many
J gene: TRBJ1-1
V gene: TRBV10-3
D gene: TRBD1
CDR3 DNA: TGTGCCATCAGTGATTGGACAGGGGCTACGATTGAAGCTTTCTTT
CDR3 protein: CAISDWTGATIEAFF

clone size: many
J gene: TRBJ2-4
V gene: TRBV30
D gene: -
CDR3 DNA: TGTGCCTGGAACCGGAGGGTTACGGGTAGAACTTTAGGGGGAAACATTCAGTACTTC
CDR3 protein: CAWNRRVTGRTLGGNIQYF

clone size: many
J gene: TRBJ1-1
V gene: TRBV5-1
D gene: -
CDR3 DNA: TGCGCCAGCAGCTTGGCCACAGGCATGAACACTGAAGCTTTCTTT
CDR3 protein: CASSLATGMNTEAFF

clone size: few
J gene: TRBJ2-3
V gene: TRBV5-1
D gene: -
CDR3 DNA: TGCGCCAGCAGCGTGATAGATTTGGATACGCAGTATTTT
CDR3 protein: CASSVIDLDTQYF

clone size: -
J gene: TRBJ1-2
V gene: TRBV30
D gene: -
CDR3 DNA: TGTGCCTGGAGTGTACGGAGTTATGGCTACACCTTC
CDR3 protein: CAWSVRSYGYTF

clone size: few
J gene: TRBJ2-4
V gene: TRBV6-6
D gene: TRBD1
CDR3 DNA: TGTGCCAGCAGTACTCAACGACAGGGCCGGCCGGACTTC
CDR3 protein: CASSTQRQGRPDF

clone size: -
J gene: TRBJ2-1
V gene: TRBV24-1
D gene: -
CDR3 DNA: TGTGCCACCAGTGGGACTTACAATGAGCAGTTCTTC
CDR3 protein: CATSGTYNEQFF

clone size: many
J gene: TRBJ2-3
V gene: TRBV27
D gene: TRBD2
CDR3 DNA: TGTGCCAGCAGTCCGTTTGGGCTAGCGGGGGGCTCAGATACGCAGTATTTT
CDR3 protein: CASSPFGLAGGSDTQYF

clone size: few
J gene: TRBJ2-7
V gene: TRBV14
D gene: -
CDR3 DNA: TGTGCCAGCAGCGCTAGATCGTACTCCTACGAGCAGTACTTC
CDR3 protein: CASSARSYSYEQYF

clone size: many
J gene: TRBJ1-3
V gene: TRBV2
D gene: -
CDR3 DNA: TGTGCCAGCAACTATGACAAGCTTAACACCATATATTTT
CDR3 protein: CASNYDKLNTIYF

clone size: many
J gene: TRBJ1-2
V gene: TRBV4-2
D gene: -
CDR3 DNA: TGTGCCAGCAGCCGAGACCCACCAGGGGCCGATGGTAACTATGGCTACACCTTC
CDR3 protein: CASSRDPPGADGNYGYTF

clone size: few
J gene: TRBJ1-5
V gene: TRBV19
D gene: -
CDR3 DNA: TGTGCCAGTAGCCCGACAGAAGCTAATCAGCCCCAGCATTTT
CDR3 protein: CASSPTEANQPQHF

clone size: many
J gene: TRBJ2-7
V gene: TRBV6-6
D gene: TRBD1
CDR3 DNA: TGTGCCAGCGAAGGGCAGGGGGCTTTCGAGCAGTACTTC
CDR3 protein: CASEGQGAFEQYF